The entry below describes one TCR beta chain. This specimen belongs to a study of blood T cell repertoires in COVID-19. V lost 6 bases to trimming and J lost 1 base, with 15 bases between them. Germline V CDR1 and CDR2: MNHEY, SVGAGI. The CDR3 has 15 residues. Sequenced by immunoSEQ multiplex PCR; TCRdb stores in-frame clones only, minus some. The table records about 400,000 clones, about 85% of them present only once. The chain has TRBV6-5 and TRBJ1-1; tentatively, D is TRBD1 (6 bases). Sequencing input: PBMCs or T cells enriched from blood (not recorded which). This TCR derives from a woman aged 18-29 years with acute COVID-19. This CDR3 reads CASSLRTAPNTEAFF. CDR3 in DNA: TGTGCCAGCAGCCTACGGACAGCGCCGAACACTGAAGCTTTCTTT.